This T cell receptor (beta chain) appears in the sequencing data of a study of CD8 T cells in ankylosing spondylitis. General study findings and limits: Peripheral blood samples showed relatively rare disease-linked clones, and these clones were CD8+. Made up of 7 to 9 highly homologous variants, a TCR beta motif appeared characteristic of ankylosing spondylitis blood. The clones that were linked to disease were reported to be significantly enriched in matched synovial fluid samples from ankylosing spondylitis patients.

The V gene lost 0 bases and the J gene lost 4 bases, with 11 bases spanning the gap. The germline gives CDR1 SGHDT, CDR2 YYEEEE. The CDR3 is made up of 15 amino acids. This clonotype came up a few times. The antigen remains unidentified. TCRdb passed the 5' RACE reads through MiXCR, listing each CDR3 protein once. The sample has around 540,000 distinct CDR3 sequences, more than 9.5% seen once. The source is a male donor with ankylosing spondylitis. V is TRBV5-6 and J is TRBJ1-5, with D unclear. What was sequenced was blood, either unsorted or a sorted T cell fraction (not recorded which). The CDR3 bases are TGTGCCAGCAGCTTGGCCGGACGGGTTAATCAGCCCCAGCATTTT. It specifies CASSLAGRVNQPQHF.